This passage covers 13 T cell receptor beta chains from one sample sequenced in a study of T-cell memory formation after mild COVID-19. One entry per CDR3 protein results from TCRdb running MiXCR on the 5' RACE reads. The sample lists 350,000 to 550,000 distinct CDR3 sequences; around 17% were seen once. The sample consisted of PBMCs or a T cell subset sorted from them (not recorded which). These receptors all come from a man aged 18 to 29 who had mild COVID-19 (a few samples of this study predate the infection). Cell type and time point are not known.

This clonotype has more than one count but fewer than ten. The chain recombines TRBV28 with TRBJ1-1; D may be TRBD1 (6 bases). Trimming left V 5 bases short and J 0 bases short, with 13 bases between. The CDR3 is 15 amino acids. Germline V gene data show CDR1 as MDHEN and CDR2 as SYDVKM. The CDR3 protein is CASSPLQGMNTEAFF. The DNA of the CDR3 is TGTGCCAGCAGTCCCCTCCAGGGGATGAACACTGAAGCTTTCTTT.

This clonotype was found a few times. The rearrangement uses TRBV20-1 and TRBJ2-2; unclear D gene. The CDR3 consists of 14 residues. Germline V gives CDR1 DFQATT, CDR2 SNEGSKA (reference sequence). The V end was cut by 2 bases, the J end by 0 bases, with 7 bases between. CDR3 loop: CSARRSPNTGELFF. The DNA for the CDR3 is TGCAGTGCTAGACGGTCCCCGAACACCGGGGAGCTGTTTTTT.

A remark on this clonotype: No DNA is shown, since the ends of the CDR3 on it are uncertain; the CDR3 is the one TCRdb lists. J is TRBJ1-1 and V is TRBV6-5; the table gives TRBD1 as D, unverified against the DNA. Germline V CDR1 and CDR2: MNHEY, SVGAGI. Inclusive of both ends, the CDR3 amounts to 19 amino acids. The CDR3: CASSRNPGQTVFWLTEAFF.

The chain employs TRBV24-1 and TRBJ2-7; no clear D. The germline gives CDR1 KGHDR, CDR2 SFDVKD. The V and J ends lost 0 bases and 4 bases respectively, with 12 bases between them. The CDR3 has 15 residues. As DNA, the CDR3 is TGTGCCACCAGTGATTTGCGGCACAAGAATTACGAGCAGTACGTC. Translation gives CATSDLRHKNYEQYV.

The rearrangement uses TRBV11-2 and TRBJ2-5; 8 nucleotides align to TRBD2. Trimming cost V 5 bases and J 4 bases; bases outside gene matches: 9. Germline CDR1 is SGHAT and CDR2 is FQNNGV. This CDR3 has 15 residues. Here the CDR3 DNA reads TGTGCCAGCAGCGGCGCCGGGGGGGCCGGAGAGACCCAGTACTTC. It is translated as CASSGAGGAGETQYF. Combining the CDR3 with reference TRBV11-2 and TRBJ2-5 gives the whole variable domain EAGVAQSPRYKIIEKRQSVAFWCNPISGHATLYWYQQILGQGPKLLIQFQNNGVVDDSQLPKDRFSAERLKGVDSTLKIQPAKLEDSAVYLCASSGAGGAGETQYFGPGTRLLVL.

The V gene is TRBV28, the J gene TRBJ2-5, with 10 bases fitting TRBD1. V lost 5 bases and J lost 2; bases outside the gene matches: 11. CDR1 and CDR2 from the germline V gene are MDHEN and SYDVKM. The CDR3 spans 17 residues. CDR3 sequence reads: CASSLFGDRGLQETQYF. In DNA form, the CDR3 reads TGTGCCAGCAGTCTTTTTGGGGACAGGGGTCTTCAAGAGACCCAGTACTTC. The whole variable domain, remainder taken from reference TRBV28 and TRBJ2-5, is DVKVTQSSRYLVKRTGEKVFLECVQDMDHENMFWYRQDPGLGLRLIYFSYDVKMKEKGDIPEGYSVSREKKERFSLILESASTNQTSMYLCASSLFGDRGLQETQYFGPGTRLLVL.

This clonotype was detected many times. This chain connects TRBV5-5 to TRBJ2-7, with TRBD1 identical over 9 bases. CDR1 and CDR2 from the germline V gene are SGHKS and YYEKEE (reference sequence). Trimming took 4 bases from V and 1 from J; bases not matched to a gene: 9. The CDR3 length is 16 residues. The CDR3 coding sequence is TGTGCCAGCAGCGGAAAACCGGGACAGGGTTCCTACGAGCAGTACGTC. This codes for CASSGKPGQGSYEQYV.

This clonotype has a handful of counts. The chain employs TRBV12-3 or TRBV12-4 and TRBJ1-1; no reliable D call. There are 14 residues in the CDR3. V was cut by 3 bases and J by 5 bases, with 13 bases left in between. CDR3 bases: TGTGCCAGCAGTTTTAATCGGGGAAGGACTGAAGCTTTCTTT. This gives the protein CASSFNRGRTEAFF.

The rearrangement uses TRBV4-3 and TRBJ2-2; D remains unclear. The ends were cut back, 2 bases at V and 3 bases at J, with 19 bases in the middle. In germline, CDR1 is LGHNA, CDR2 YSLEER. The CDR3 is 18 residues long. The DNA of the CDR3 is TGCGCCAGCAGCCAAATTTATATTGCCTTCGATTACACCGGGGAGCTGTTTTTT. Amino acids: CASSQIYIAFDYTGELFF.

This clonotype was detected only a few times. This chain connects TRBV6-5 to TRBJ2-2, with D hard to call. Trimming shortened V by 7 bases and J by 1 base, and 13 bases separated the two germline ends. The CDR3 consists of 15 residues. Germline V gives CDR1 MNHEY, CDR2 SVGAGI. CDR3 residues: CASKGLPVNTGELFF. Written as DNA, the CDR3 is TGTGCCAGCAAGGGTCTACCGGTGAACACCGGGGAGCTGTTTTTT.

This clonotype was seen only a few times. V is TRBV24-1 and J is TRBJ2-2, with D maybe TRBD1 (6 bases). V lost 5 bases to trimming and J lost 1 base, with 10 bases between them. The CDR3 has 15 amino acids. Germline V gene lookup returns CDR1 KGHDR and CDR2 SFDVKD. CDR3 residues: CATSARTENTGELFF. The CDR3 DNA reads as TGTGCCACCAGTGCCCGGACAGAGAACACCGGGGAGCTGTTTTTT.

DNA for the CDR3: TGCGCCAGCAGCCTCGACGGACAGTTGGAAAGGCCGGCTACAGATACGCAGTATTTT. Translating it yields CASSLDGQLERPATDTQYF. J is TRBJ2-3 and V is TRBV4-1, with TRBD1 as a possible D gene (6 bases). The V gene's germline CDR1 is MGHRA and CDR2 YSYEKL. V was cut by 4 bases and J by 3 bases, with 26 bases left in between. The length of the CDR3 is 19 residues.

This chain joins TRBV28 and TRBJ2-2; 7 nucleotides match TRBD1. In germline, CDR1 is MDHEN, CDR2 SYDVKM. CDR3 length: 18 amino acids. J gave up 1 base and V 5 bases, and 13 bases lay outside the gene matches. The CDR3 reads CASSPTALRQGNTGELFF. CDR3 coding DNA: TGTGCCAGCAGTCCTACCGCCTTGAGACAGGGGAACACCGGGGAGCTGTTTTTT.